These T cell receptor beta chains were read from a single sample in a study of glioma-infiltrating T cells after dendritic cell vaccination. TCRdb's table, derived via immunoSEQ multiplex PCR, lists solely in-frame clones and lacks some. Of roughly 100,000 clones in the sample, approximately 80% were seen once. The sequences come from blood, collected before dendritic cell vaccination. The receptors stem from a human donor with glioblastoma. The CDR3 runs from the conserved cysteine through the conserved F or W. D genes are given only for firm matches. A row's size may be missing; if present it is once, few, many or a size class.

CDR3: CASSQENRVETQYF; DNA: TGCGCCAGCAGCCAAGAGAACAGGGTGGAGACCCAGTACTTC; V: TRBV4-1; size: .; J: TRBJ2-5; D: .
CDR3: CASSISGASNYGYTF; DNA: TGCGCCAGCAGCATTAGCGGGGCCTCTAACTATGGCTACACCTTC; V: TRBV5-1; size: .; J: TRBJ1-2; D: .
CDR3: CASSSTGENQETQYF; DNA: TGTGCCAGCAGTTCGACAGGAGAAAACCAAGAGACCCAGTACTTC; V: TRBV27; size: .; J: TRBJ2-5; D: .
CDR3: CASSYSRQGNSPLHF; DNA: TGTGCCAGCAGTTACTCTAGGCAGGGAAATTCACCCCTCCACTTT; V: TRBV6-6; size: .; J: TRBJ1-6; D: .
CDR3: CASSLADRNYGYTF; DNA: TGTGCCAGCAGCTTGGCGGACAGGAACTATGGCTACACCTTC; V: TRBV5-5; size: .; J: TRBJ1-2; D: TRBD1
CDR3: CASSVDRNTEAFF; DNA: TGTGCCAGCAGTGTGGACAGGAACACTGAAGCTTTCTTT; V: TRBV27; size: .; J: TRBJ1-1; D: .
CDR3: CASSSTQGAEETQYF; DNA: TGTGCCAGCAGCTCGACCCAGGGGGCTGAAGAGACCCAGTACTTC; V: TRBV9; size: .; J: TRBJ2-5; D: TRBD1
CDR3: CATGTSGGKYNEQFF; DNA: TGTGCCACGGGGACTAGCGGGGGGAAATACAATGAGCAGTTCTTC; V: TRBV7-8; size: .; J: TRBJ2-1; D: TRBD2
CDR3: CASSLRVQGADGYTF; DNA: TGCGCCAGCAGCTTGAGGGTACAGGGGGCGGATGGCTACACCTTC; V: TRBV5-1; size: once; J: TRBJ1-2; D: TRBD1
CDR3: CASSFMYKQSRANVLTF; DNA: TGTGCCAGCTCTTTCATGTACAAACAAAGTCGGGCCAACGTCCTGACTTTC; V: TRBV9; size: .; J: TRBJ2-6; D: .
CDR3: CASSFQDSYEQYF; DNA: TGTGCCAGTAGTTTCCAGGACAGCTACGAGCAGTACTTC; V: TRBV19; size: .; J: TRBJ2-7; D: .
CDR3: CASSQAGTGGSGANVLTF; DNA: TGCGCCAGCAGCCAAGCCGGGACAGGGGGATCTGGGGCCAACGTCCTGACTTTC; V: TRBV5-1; size: .; J: TRBJ2-6; D: TRBD1
CDR3: CASSSGGLRGGEETQYF; DNA: TGTGCCAGCAGCTCTGGTGGTCTTAGAGGGGGTGAGGAGACCCAGTACTTC; V: TRBV5-4; size: .; J: TRBJ2-5; D: .
CDR3: CASSLGLASGELFF; DNA: TGTGCTAGCAGCTTGGGACTAGCCTCCGGGGAGCTGTTTTTT; V: TRBV7-7; size: .; J: TRBJ2-2; D: TRBD2
CDR3: CASSLDYPNTGELFF; DNA: TGCGCCAGCAGCTTAGACTACCCGAACACCGGGGAGCTGTTTTTT; V: TRBV5-1; size: .; J: TRBJ2-2; D: .
CDR3: CASSEKSEAFF; DNA: TGTGCCAGCAGTGAAAAGAGTGAAGCTTTCTTT; V: TRBV7-9; size: .; J: TRBJ1-1; D: .